This is a list of T cell receptor beta chains from one sample in a study of blood T cell repertoires in COVID-19. Generated by immunoSEQ multiplex PCR, the TCRdb table keeps only in-frame clones and is missing some. The data show around 120,000 clones, with approximately 80% seen just once and roughly 7.1% held by the top ten. Specimen: peripheral blood. These TCRs come from a man in his 70s with active or convalescent COVID-19. Both conserved end residues are part of each CDR3. The D gene is left open where the match is weak. Rows may omit the clone size; those that give it use once, few, many or a size class.

V	size	J	D	DNA	CDR3
TRBV29-1	NA	TRBJ1-2	NA	TGCAGCGTTGAGGCAGGTGGGAACTATGGCTACACCTTC	CSVEAGGNYGYTF
TRBV2	NA	TRBJ1-6	TRBD1	TGTGCCAGCAGTATAGACAGGGCCAATTCACCCCTCCACTTT	CASSIDRANSPLHF
TRBV14	few	TRBJ1-2	TRBD1	TGTGCCAGCAGCCCCCGGGACAGATACTATGGCTACACCTTC	CASSPRDRYYGYTF
TRBV19	NA	TRBJ1-2	TRBD1	TGTGCCAGTAGTAAAACCGGGACAGGGGGTATTAACTATGGCTACACCTTC	CASSKTGTGGINYGYTF
TRBV5-8	NA	TRBJ1-5	TRBD1	TGTGCCAGCAGCTATTCATGGGACAGGGGGCCTCAGCCCCAGCATTTT	CASSYSWDRGPQPQHF
TRBV7-6	once	TRBJ1-1	NA	TGTGCCAGCAGCTTAAGTCGGGGCACTGAAGCTTTCTTT	CASSLSRGTEAFF
TRBV7-3	NA	TRBJ1-3	NA	TGTGCCAGCAGCTTATCCGCTGGAAACACCATATATTTT	CASSLSAGNTIYF
TRBV3-1/TRBV3-2	NA	TRBJ1-6	NA	TGTGCCAGCAGCGACAGGTACAATCCTAATTCACCCCTCCACTTT	CASSDRYNPNSPLHF
TRBV20-1	NA	TRBJ1-3	NA	TGCAGTGCTAGTGGGGAGGGACCCTCTGGAAACACCATATATTTT	CSASGEGPSGNTIYF
TRBV29-1	NA	TRBJ2-1	TRBD2	TGCAGCGCCTCCGAGACTAGCTTCTCCTACAATGAGCAGTTCTTC	CSASETSFSYNEQFF
TRBV7-2	NA	TRBJ2-1	TRBD2	TGTGCCAGCAGCTACCGACTAAGCGGGACCACCAATGAGCAGTTCTTC	CASSYRLSGTTNEQFF
TRBV7-2	NA	TRBJ2-5	NA	TGTGCCAGCAGCTTAGTCCAGCAAGAGACCCAGTACTTC	CASSLVQQETQYF
TRBV29-1	NA	TRBJ2-2	TRBD1	TGCAGCGTCGGACAGGAGAACACCGGGGAGCTGTTTTTT	CSVGQENTGELFF
TRBV3-1/TRBV3-2	few	TRBJ1-1	NA	TGTGCCAGCAGCCAGCTAAAGAACACTGAAGCTTTCTTT	CASSQLKNTEAFF
TRBV6-5	NA	TRBJ2-2	TRBD1	TGTGCCAGCAGTTACGACAGGGGGCCGGGCACCGGGGAGCTGTTTTTT	CASSYDRGPGTGELFF
TRBV3-1/TRBV3-2	NA	TRBJ1-2	NA	TGTGCCAGCAGCCAAGATTCGGGGGGCTATGGCTACACCTTC	CASSQDSGGYGYTF
TRBV4-2	once	TRBJ1-2	NA	TGTGCCAGCAGCCAAGATTCGGAGGGAAGAGGGTATGGCTACACCTTC	CASSQDSEGRGYGYTF
TRBV19	once	TRBJ1-5	TRBD1	TGTGCCAGTAGTATAGTTACAGGGGTTGGCAATCAGCCCCAGCATTTT	CASSIVTGVGNQPQHF
TRBV7-8	NA	TRBJ1-3	NA	TGTGCCAGCAGCTTCCTGTCGGCTGGAAACACCATATATTTT	CASSFLSAGNTIYF
TRBV7-2	NA	TRBJ2-3	NA	TGTGCCAGCAGCTTAGCGCGCGGGGTAGATACGCAGTATTTT	CASSLARGVDTQYF